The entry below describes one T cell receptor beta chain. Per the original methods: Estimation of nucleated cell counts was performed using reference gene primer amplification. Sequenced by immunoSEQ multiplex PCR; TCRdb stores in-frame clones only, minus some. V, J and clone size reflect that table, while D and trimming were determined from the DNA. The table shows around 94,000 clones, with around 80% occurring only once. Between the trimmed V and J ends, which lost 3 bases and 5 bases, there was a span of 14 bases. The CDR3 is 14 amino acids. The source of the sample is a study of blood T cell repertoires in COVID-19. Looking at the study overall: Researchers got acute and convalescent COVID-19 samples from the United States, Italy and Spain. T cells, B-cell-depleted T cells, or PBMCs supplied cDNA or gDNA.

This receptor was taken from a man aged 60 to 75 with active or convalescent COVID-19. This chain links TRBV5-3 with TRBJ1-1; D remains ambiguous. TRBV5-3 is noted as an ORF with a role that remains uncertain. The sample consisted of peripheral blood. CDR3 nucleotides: TGTGCCAGAAGCTCGGAAGGACGGGAAACTGAAGCTTTCTTT. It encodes CARSSEGRETEAFF.